This record looks at one T cell receptor (beta chain) sequence and its context. This sample is part of a study of T-cell reconstitution after alpha-beta-depleted transplantation in children. Trimming took off 8 bases at V and 5 bases at J, with 19 bases between the two ends. This CDR3 contains 15 residues. Preparation of the TCRbeta library involved a method that used unique molecular identifiers. MiXCR was run by TCRdb on the PCR reads, yielding one entry per CDR3 protein. The repertoire has about 980,000 distinct CDR3 sequences, about 29% of them found once; the top ten carry under 30%. The TCR originated in a boy younger than two who had a stem cell transplant for SCID, so the T cells may come from the graft donor. V is TRBV12-3 or TRBV12-4 and J is TRBJ2-1, with a tentative D call TRBD2 (5 bases). This material consisted of PBMCs, mostly from graft donor cells, taken 360 days after TCRalphabeta/CD19-depleted stem cell transplant. The CDR3, as DNA: TGTGCCAGCGGGCTACGGAGGTTGAACGACAATGAGCAGTTCTTC. Amino acids: CASGLRRLNDNEQFF.